The 22 T cell receptor beta chains presented below share a single source sample, sequenced in a study of blood T cells in healthy people across ages. Primers used in a second PCR of roughly 6 to 11 cycles were a sample-barcoded 5' primer and a J-beta primer mix. TCRdb reanalysed the 5' RACE reads using MiXCR and keeps one entry per CDR3 protein. The sample lists nearly 800,000 distinct CDR3 sequences, 20% to 25% seen once, with roughly 3.8% in the top ten. The same specimen was also included in a second study, on T cells of mothers and their children.

Sample: blood. These receptor sequences come from a boy aged 10-17 years in good health.

The chain recombines TRBV9 with TRBJ2-1; TRBD2 agrees at 8 bases. CDR3 length: 16 amino acids. V shed 2 bases and J 2 bases; nucleotides not matched to a gene: 6. Germline V lookup: CDR1 SGDLS, CDR2 YYNGEE. For the CDR3, the DNA is TGTGCCAGCAGCGTTGATCTAGCGGGTCCCTACAATGAGCAGTTCTTC. It codes for CASSVDLAGPYNEQFF.

A few counts support this clonotype. The J gene is TRBJ1-3, the V gene TRBV4-1; 8 nucleotides agree with TRBD1. Germline trimming cut 1 base from V and 0 bases from J; bases unmatched to any gene: 5. The germline gives CDR1 MGHRA, CDR2 YSYEKL. The CDR3 spans 17 residues. CDR3 in amino acids: CASSQAGTGTSGNTIYF. In DNA form, the CDR3 reads TGCGCCAGCAGCCAAGCGGGGACAGGAACCTCTGGAAACACCATATATTTT.

This chain links TRBV9 with TRBJ1-6; D call uncertain. Germline CDR1 reads SGDLS; CDR2 reads YYNGEE. With 0 bases removed from V and 7 bases from J, the gap between germline ends came to 11 bases. This CDR3 is built from 15 residues. The CDR3 loop reads CASSVDHAPNSPLHF. The CDR3 DNA is TGTGCCAGCAGCGTAGATCATGCCCCGAATTCACCCCTCCACTTT.

The chain carries TRBV29-1 and TRBJ2-1, with 7 bases identical to TRBD2. The CDR3 has 17 residues. CDR1 and CDR2 (germline): SQVTM, ANQGSEA. V shed 8 bases, J shed 4 bases, and the junction held 20 bases outside the gene matches. CDR3 region: CSFLVGLGERGYNEQFF. CDR3 bases: TGCAGCTTCTTGGTAGGGCTGGGGGAGCGGGGTTACAATGAGCAGTTCTTC.

The rearrangement uses TRBV7-2 and TRBJ2-7; D tentatively reads TRBD1 or TRBD2 (5 bases each). Germline CDR1 and CDR2: SGHTA and FQGNSA. The V end lost 1 base, the J end lost 2 bases, and 9 bases lay between the germline ends. CDR3 length: 14 amino acids. The CDR3 loop is CASSLGDLAYEQYF. The CDR3 bases are TGTGCCAGCAGCTTAGGGGACCTAGCCTACGAGCAGTACTTC. Combining the CDR3 with reference TRBV7-2 and TRBJ2-7 gives the whole variable domain GAGVSQSPSNKVTEKGKDVELRCDPISGHTALYWYRQSLGQGLEFLIYFQGNSAPDKSGLPSDRFSAERTGGSVSTLTIQRTQQEDSAVYLCASSLGDLAYEQYFGPGTRLTVT.

V usage is TRBV6-2 or TRBV6-3 and J usage is TRBJ2-4; no clear D gene. The CDR3 consists of 16 residues. Deletions cut 2 bases from V and 1 base from J, with 12 bases between. Per germline, CDR1 MNHEY and CDR2 SVGEGT. In DNA form, the CDR3 reads TGTGCCAGCAGTTACCGAGCGCATGAGGCCAAAAACATTCAGTACTTC. This sequence encodes CASSYRAHEAKNIQYF.

The chain combines TRBV12-5 with TRBJ2-7; D is unresolved. The CDR3 totals 13 residues. Germline-derived CDR1 and CDR2 are LGHNT and FRNRAP. V lost 3 bases to trimming and J lost 3 bases, with 9 bases between them. CDR3 residues: CASGFGPLYEQYF. The DNA of the CDR3 is TGTGCTAGTGGTTTTGGGCCCCTCTACGAGCAGTACTTC.

The chain carries TRBV7-2 and TRBJ2-5, with 7 bases identical to TRBD2. The CDR3 loop spans 15 amino acids. Germline lookup yields CDR1 SGHTA and CDR2 FQGNSA. J lost 2 bases, V lost 5 bases, and 8 bases had no gene match. CDR3 amino acids: CASSPNGGGQETQYF. The DNA of the CDR3 is TGTGCCAGCAGCCCCAATGGGGGGGGACAAGAGACCCAGTACTTC. Full variable domain (outside the CDR3, taken from reference TRBV7-2 and TRBJ2-5): GAGVSQSPSNKVTEKGKDVELRCDPISGHTALYWYRQSLGQGLEFLIYFQGNSAPDKSGLPSDRFSAERTGGSVSTLTIQRTQQEDSAVYLCASSPNGGGQETQYFGPGTRLLVL.

J is TRBJ2-7 and V is TRBV7-6; D not certain. In germline, CDR1 is SGHVS, CDR2 FNYEAQ. The CDR3 runs to 14 residues. The germline V and J ends were trimmed by 5 bases and 2 bases, with 13 bases remaining between them. CDR3 sequence (DNA): TGTGCCAGCAGCCAGCTGGGTGAGACCTACGAGCAGTACTTC. Its protein product is CASSQLGETYEQYF.

The chain has TRBV15 and TRBJ2-7; D call uncertain. Germline V gene data show CDR1 as LNHNV and CDR2 as YYDKDF (reference sequence). V lost 5 bases to trimming and J lost 4 bases, with 18 bases between them. The CDR3 spans 15 residues. The CDR3 reads CATSPSLLGPYEQYF. CDR3 DNA sequence: TGTGCCACCAGCCCGAGTTTACTTGGACCGTACGAGCAGTACTTC.

This clonotype was counted a few times. The V and J genes are TRBV7-3 and TRBJ2-6; a possible D gene is TRBD1 (6 bases). Germline CDR1 is SGHTA and CDR2 is FQGTGA. CDR3 length: 17 amino acids. V was clipped by 0 bases and J by 1 base, with 10 bases between them. CDR3 residues: CASSLTSTGSGANVLTF. Written as DNA, the CDR3 is TGTGCCAGCAGCTTAACGTCGACAGGATCTGGGGCCAACGTCCTGACTTTC.

J is TRBJ1-5 and V is TRBV10-2; 10 bases match TRBD1. V lost 3 bases, J lost 7 bases, and 3 bases stayed unmatched. The CDR3 has 14 residues. Germline V CDR1 and CDR2: WSHSY, SAAADI. The CDR3 sequence is CASSDGTGVQPQHF. CDR3 in DNA: TGCGCCAGCAGTGATGGGACAGGGGTACAGCCCCAGCATTTT.

This clonotype occurred a few times. The V gene is TRBV18, the J gene TRBJ2-7, with 7 nucleotides matching TRBD2. V trimming: 4 bases; J trimming: 5 bases; junction bases outside the gene matches: 2. Germline V gene lookup returns CDR1 KGHSH and CDR2 LQKENI. The length of the CDR3 is 12 residues. CDR3 coding DNA: TGTGCCAGCTCACGTCGGGGGGACGAGCAGTACTTC. Its translation is CASSRRGDEQYF.

In its sample, this clonotype was seen a few times. This chain connects TRBV18 to TRBJ1-1, with a tentative D call TRBD1 (5 bases). Trimming pared 0 bases from V and 1 base from J, leaving 9 bases between. CDR1 is KGHSH and CDR2 is LQKENI in the germline V gene. The CDR3 length is 15 residues. The CDR3 region has the DNA TGTGCCAGCTCACCACCCCCGGGGCAGAACACTGAAGCTTTCTTT. This sequence encodes CASSPPPGQNTEAFF.

This sequence joins TRBV29-1 and TRBJ2-3; 10 bases agree with TRBD2. Germline lookup yields CDR1 SQVTM and CDR2 ANQGSEA. J lost 1 base, V lost 6 bases, and 10 bases had no gene match. The CDR3 consists of 16 residues. CDR3: CSVSGGAGGGTDTQYF. CDR3 sequence (DNA): TGCAGCGTAAGCGGGGGGGCCGGAGGCGGCACAGATACGCAGTATTTT.

The rearrangement uses TRBV30 and TRBJ2-5, with TRBD2 as a possible D gene (6 bases). Germline V lookup: CDR1 GTSNPN, CDR2 SVGIG (reference sequence). CDR3 length equals 12 residues. V lost 3 bases and J 9 bases, leaving 14 bases between the germline ends. The CDR3 nucleotides are TGTGCCTGGAGGACTGGGCGGGATGCCCAGTACTTC. Encoded protein: CAWRTGRDAQYF.

The gene calls are TRBV20-1 and TRBJ2-3; D ambiguous. Trimming pared 6 bases from V and 0 bases from J, leaving 13 bases between. From germline, CDR1 is DFQATT and CDR2 SNEGSKA (reference sequence). The CDR3 spans 14 residues. CDR3 loop: CSATLGPSTDTQYF. The CDR3 region has the DNA TGCAGTGCGACTCTAGGCCCCAGCACAGATACGCAGTATTTT.

The sample holds a few counts of this clonotype. The chain recombines TRBV5-5 with TRBJ1-1; no firm D call. V shed 0 bases and J shed 3 bases, with 12 bases lying between them. Germline CDR1 and CDR2: SGHKS and YYEKEE (reference sequence). The CDR3 runs 15 residues. CDR3 sequence: CASSLDPFWDTEAFF. DNA of the CDR3: TGTGCCAGCAGCTTGGATCCGTTTTGGGACACTGAAGCTTTCTTT.

The V and J genes are TRBV18 and TRBJ2-5; no reliable D call. The end of the DNA aligns better with TRBJ2-7, so the J call may be wrong. Germline V lookup: CDR1 KGHSH, CDR2 LQKENI. This CDR3 spans 12 amino acids. CDR3 nucleotide sequence: TGTGCCAGCTCACCACGGGCTCTCGAGCAGTACTTC. This gives the protein CASSPRALEQYF.

This clonotype was counted a few times. The V call is TRBV7-8, the J call TRBJ2-7; 7 nucleotides align to TRBD1. Germline lookup yields CDR1 SGHVS and CDR2 FQNEAQ. The length of the CDR3 is 16 residues. With V trimmed by 4 bases and J by 2 bases, 11 bases remained unmatched. The CDR3 here is CASSSDRDSLTYEQYF. CDR3 coding DNA: TGTGCCAGCAGCTCCGATAGGGACAGCTTAACCTACGAGCAGTACTTC.

This clonotype was counted between two and nine times. The chain combines TRBV12-3 or TRBV12-4 with TRBJ1-3; D remains ambiguous. This CDR3 contains 14 residues. The germline V and J ends were trimmed by 5 bases and 4 bases, with 12 bases remaining between them. The CDR3 reads CASSADPWGNTIYF. The CDR3 DNA follows: TGTGCCAGCAGTGCGGACCCGTGGGGAAACACCATATATTTT.

The chain employs TRBV20-1 and TRBJ2-3; tentative D call: TRBD2 (5 bases). Germline V gene data show CDR1 as DFQATT and CDR2 as SNEGSKA (reference sequence). This CDR3 region has 13 residues. V lost 2 bases and J 6 bases, leaving 12 bases between the germline ends. The chain's CDR3 is CSARLRAGDTQYF. CDR3 coding DNA: TGCAGTGCTAGATTGAGGGCCGGGGATACGCAGTATTTT.